These 7 T cell receptor beta chains share one sample of origin, sequenced in a study of T cells in Graves' hyperthyroidism and ophthalmopathy. RNA transcripts served as the template for amplifying TCR beta CDR3 regions. The TCR CDR3 first-round RT-PCR relied on the HTBI primer set. TCRdb used MiXCR to reprocess the multiplex PCR reads, holding one entry per CDR3 protein. Of approximately 700,000 distinct CDR3 sequences in the sample, about 16% are singletons; the top ten hold approximately 8.4%. Material for sequencing was blood. The receptors were sampled from a man between 18 and 29 years old with Graves' hyperthyroidism.

This clonotype was picked up many times. V usage is TRBV2 and J usage is TRBJ2-1; D uncertain. This CDR3 spans 12 amino acids. Germline lookup yields CDR1 SNHLY and CDR2 FYNNEI. V lost 6 bases, J lost 6 bases, and 9 bases lay in between. CDR3 amino acids: CASRPPTNEQFF. For the CDR3, the DNA is TGTGCCAGCAGACCACCGACCAATGAGCAGTTCTTC.

This clonotype was counted only a few times. As DNA, the CDR3 is TGTGCCAGCAGGGGCGGGAGAGTGGCCGGGGAGCTGTTTTTT. Translation gives CASRGGRVAGELFF. The V gene is TRBV27, the J gene TRBJ2-2, with TRBD2 matching over 7 bases. The CDR3 is made up of 14 amino acids. With 6 bases clipped from V and 6 bases from J, the junction kept 7 bases outside the gene matches. Germline CDR1 and CDR2: MNHEY and SMNVEV (reference sequence).

This clonotype was picked up a small number of times. The rearrangement joins TRBV24-1 to TRBJ2-4; 9 bases agree with TRBD2. Germline loops: CDR1 KGHDR, CDR2 SFDVKD. J was trimmed by 8 bases and V by 5 bases; bases with no gene match: 9. CDR3 length: 15 amino acids. DNA of the CDR3: TGTGCCACCAGTGTTGGCGGGAGGGCTGAGGACATTCAGTACTTC. Its protein is CATSVGGRAEDIQYF.

This clonotype appeared a few times. The V gene is TRBV4-1, the J gene TRBJ1-1, with a tentative D call TRBD1 (5 bases). The V end was cut by 4 bases, the J end by 5 bases, with 11 bases between. The CDR3 has 13 amino acids. From germline, CDR1 is MGHRA and CDR2 YSYEKL. The CDR3 DNA reads as TGCGCCAGCAGCCGAGACAGAGCTACTGAAGCTTTCTTT. Translating it yields CASSRDRATEAFF.

As for this clonotype: Possible read error: a much larger clone is one base away. The chain has TRBV2 and TRBJ2-3; D is possibly TRBD1 (5 bases). Germline values: CDR1 SNHLY, CDR2 FYNNEI. The CDR3 length is 15 residues. The CDR3 loop is CPSRAETTDSDTQYF. In DNA form, the CDR3 reads TGTCCCAGCAGGGCGGAGACGACAGATTCAGATACGCAGTATTTT.

The rearrangement links TRBV7-2 to TRBJ1-2, with D perhaps matching TRBD1 (5 bases). Looked up from germline, CDR1 is SGHTA and CDR2 is FQGNSA. V lost 1 base and J lost 4, with 10 bases in between. The CDR3 sequence is 14 residues long. CDR3 in amino acids: CASSLELGGYGYTF. As DNA, the CDR3 is TGTGCCAGCAGCTTAGAGCTCGGGGGCTATGGCTACACCTTC.

This clonotype was detected ten times or more. The gene calls are TRBV28 and TRBJ1-1, with no clear D. Germline CDR1 and CDR2: MDHEN and SYDVKM. The V and J ends lost 2 bases and 5 bases respectively, with 12 bases between them. This CDR3 is 14 amino acids long. The CDR3 bases are TGTGCCAGCAGTTTAGTGACGGGAGGAACTGAAGCTTTCTTT. Its translation: CASSLVTGGTEAFF. Full variable domain (missing parts from reference TRBV28 and TRBJ1-1): DVKVTQSSRYLVKRTGEKVFLECVQDMDHENMFWYRQDPGLGLRLIYFSYDVKMKEKGDIPEGYSVSREKKERFSLILESASTNQTSMYLCASSLVTGGTEAFFGQGTRLTVV.